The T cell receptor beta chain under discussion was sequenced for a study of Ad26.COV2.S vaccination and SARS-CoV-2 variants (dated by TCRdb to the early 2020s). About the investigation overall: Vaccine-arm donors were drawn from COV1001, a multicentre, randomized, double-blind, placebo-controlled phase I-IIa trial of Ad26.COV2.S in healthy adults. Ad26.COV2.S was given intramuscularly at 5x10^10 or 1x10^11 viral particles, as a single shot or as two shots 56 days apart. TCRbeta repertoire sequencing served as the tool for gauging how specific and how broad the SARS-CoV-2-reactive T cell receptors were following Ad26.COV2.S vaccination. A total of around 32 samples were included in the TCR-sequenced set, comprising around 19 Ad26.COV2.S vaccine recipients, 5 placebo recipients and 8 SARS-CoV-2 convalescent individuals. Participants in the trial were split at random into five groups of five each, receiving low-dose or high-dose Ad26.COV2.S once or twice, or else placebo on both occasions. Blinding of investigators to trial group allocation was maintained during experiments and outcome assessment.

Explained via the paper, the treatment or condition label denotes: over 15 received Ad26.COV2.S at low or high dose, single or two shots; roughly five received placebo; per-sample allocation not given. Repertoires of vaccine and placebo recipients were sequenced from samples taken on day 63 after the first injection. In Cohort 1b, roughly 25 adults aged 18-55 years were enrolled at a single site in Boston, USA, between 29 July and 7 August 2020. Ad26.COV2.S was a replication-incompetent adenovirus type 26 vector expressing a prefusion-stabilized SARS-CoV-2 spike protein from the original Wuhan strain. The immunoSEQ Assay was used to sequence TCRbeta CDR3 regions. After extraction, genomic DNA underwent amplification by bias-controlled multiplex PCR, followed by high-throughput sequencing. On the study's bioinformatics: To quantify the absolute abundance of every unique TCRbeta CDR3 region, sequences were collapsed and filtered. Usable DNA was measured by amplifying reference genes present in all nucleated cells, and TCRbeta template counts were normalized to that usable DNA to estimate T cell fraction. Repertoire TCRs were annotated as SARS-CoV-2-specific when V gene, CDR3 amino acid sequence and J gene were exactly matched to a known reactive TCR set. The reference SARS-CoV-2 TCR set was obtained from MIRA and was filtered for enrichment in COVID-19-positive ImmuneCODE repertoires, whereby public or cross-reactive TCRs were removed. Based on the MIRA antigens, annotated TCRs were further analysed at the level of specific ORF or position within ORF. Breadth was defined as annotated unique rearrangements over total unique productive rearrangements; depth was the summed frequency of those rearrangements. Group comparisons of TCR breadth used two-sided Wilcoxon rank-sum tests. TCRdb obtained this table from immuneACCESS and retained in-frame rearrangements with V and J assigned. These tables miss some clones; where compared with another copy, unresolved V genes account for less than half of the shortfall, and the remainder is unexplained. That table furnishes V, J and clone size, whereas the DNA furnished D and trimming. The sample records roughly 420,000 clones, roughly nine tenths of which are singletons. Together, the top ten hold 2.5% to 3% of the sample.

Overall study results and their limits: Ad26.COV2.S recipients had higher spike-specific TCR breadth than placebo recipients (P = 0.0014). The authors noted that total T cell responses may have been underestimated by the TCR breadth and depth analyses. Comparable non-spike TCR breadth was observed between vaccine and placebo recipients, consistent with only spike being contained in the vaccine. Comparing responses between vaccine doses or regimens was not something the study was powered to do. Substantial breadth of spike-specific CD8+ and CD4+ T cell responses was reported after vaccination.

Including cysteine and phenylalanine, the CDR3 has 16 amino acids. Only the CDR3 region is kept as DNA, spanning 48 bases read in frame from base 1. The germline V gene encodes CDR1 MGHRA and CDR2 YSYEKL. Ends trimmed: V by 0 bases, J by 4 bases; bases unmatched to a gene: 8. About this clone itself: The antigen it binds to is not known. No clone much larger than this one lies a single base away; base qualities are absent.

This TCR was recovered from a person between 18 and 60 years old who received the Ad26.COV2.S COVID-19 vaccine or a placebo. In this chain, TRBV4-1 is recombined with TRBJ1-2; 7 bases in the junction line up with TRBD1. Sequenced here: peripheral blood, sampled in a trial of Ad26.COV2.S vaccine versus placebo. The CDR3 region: CASSQDPGRGFYGYTF. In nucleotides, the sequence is TGCGCCAGCAGCCAAGATCCGGGCAGGGGGTTCTATGGCTACACCTTC.